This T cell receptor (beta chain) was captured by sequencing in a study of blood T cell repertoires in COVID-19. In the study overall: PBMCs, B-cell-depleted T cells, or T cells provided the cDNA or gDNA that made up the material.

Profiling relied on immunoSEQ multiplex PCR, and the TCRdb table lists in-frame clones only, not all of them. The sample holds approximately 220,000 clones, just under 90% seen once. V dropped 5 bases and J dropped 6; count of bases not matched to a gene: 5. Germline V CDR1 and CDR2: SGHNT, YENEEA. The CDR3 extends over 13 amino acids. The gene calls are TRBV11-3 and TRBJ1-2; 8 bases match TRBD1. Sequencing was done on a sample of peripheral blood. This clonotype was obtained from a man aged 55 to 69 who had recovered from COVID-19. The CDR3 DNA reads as TGTGCCAGCAGCCGGCCGACAGGGGATGGCTACACCTTC. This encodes CASSRPTGDGYTF.